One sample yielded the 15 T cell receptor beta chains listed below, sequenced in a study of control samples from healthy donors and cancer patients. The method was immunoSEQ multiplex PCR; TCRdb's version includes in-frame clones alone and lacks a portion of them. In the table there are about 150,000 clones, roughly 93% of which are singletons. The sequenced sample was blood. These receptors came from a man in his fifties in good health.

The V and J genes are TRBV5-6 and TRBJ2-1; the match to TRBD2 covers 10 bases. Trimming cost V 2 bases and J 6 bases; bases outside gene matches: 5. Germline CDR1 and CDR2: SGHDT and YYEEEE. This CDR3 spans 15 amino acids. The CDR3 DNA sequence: TGTGCCAGCAGCTTCCGACTAGCGGGTATCAATGAGCAGTTCTTC. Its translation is CASSFRLAGINEQFF. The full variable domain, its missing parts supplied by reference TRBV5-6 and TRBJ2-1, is DAGVTQSPTHLIKTRGQQVTLRCSPKSGHDTVSWYQQALGQGPQFIFQYYEEEERQRGNFPDRFSGHQFPNYSSELNVNALLLGDSALYLCASSFRLAGINEQFFGPGTRLTVL.

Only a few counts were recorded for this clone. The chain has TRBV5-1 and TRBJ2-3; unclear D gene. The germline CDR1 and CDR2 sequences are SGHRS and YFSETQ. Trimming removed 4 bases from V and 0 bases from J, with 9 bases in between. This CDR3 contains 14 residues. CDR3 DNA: TGCGCCAGCAGCGACCCCGGGAGCACAGATACGCAGTATTTT. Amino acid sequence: CASSDPGSTDTQYF.

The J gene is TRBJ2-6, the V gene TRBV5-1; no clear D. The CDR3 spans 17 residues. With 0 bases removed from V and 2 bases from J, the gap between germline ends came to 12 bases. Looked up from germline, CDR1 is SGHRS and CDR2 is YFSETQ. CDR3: CASSLVAVSPGANVLTF. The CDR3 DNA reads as TGCGCCAGCAGCTTGGTCGCGGTTAGCCCTGGGGCCAACGTCCTGACTTTC.

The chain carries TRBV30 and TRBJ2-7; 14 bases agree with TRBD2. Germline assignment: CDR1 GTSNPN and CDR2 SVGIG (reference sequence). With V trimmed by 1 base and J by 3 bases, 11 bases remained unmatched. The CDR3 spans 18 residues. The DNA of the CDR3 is TGTGCCTGGAGTGGGAAACCGGGACTAGCGGGAGTACGCTACGAGCAGTACTTC. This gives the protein CAWSGKPGLAGVRYEQYF.

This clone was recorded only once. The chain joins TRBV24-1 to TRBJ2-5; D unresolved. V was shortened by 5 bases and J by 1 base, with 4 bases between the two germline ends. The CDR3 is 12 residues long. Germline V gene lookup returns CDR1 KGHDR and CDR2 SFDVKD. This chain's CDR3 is CATSGGQETQYF. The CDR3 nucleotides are TGTGCCACCAGTGGAGGCCAAGAGACCCAGTACTTC.

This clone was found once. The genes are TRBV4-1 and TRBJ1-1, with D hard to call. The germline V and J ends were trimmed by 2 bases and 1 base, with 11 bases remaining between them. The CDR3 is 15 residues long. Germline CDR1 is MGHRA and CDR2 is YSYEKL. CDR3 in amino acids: CASSQIGSKNTEAFF. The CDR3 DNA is TGCGCCAGCAGCCAAATAGGATCCAAGAACACTGAAGCTTTCTTT.

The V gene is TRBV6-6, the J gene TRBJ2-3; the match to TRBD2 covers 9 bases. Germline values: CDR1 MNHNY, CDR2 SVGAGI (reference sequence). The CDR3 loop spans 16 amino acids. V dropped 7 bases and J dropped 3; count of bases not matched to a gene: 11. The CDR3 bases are TGTGCCAGCACGAGGGGGCGGGAGGGGTGGACAGATACGCAGTATTTT. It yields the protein CASTRGREGWTDTQYF.

Here the CDR3 DNA reads TGCAGCGTGACAGGGATGCAAATCACTGAAGCTTTCTTT. Translated, it gives CSVTGMQITEAFF. The rearrangement joins TRBV29-1 to TRBJ1-1, with 7 bases identical to TRBD1. This CDR3 is built from 13 residues. Germline CDR1 SQVTM, CDR2 ANQGSEA. With V trimmed by 6 bases and J by 4 bases, 8 bases remained unmatched.

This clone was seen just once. DNA for the CDR3: TGTGCCAGTAGTATTCAGCTCCAAGAGACCCAGTACTTC. Protein sequence: CASSIQLQETQYF. The chain couples TRBV19 to TRBJ2-5; no definite D call. CDR1 is LNHDA and CDR2 is SQIVND in the germline V gene (reference sequence). The CDR3 covers 13 residues. Trimming removed 3 bases from V and 1 base from J, with 6 bases in between.

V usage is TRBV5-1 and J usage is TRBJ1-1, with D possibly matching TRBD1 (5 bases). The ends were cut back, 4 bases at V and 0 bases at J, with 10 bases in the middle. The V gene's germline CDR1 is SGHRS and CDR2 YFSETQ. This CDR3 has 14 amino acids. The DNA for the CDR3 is TGCGCCAGCAGCATCGCGACAGTGAACACTGAAGCTTTCTTT. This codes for CASSIATVNTEAFF.

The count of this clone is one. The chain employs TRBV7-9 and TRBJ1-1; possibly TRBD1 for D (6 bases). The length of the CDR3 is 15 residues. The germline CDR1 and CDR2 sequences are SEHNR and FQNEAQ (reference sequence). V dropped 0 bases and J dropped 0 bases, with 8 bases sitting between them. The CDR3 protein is CASSLAWTVNTEAFF. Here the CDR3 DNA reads TGTGCCAGCAGCTTAGCTTGGACAGTGAACACTGAAGCTTTCTTT.

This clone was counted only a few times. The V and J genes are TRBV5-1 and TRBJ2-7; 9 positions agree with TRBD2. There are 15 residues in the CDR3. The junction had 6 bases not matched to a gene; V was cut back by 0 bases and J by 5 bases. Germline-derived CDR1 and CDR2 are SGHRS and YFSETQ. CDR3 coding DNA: TGCGCCAGCAGCTTGGAAGGACTAGCGCGCAACGAGCAGTACTTC. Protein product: CASSLEGLARNEQYF.

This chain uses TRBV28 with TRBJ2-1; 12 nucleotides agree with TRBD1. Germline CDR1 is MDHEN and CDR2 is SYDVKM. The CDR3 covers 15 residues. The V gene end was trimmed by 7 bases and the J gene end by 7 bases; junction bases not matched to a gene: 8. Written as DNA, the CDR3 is TGTGCCAGCACCACGGGGACAGGGGGCAGGAATGAGCAGTTCTTC. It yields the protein CASTTGTGGRNEQFF.

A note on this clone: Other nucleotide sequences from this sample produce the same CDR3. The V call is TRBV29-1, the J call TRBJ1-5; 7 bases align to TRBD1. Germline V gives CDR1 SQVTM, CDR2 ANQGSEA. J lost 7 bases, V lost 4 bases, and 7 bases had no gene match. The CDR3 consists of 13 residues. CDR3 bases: TGCAGCGTTGTGTCAGGGGGAGGCCAGCCCCAGCATTTT. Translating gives CSVVSGGGQPQHF.

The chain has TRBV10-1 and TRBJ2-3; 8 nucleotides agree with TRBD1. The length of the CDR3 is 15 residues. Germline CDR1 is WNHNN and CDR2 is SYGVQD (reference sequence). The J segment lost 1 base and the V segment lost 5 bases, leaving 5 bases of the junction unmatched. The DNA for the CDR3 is TGCGCCAGCAGTCCCGACAGGGGTGGCACAGATACGCAGTATTTT. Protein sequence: CASSPDRGGTDTQYF.